This T cell receptor (delta chain) was identified during a study of Vδ1+ human thymocytes. Study-wide results and caveats: TRD repertoires were essentially private, unlike widely shared TRG clonotypes. Unlike peripheral blood Vdelta1+ controls, thymic delta-chain sequences included about 20% Vdelta2 and few Vdelta3. Highly polyclonal TRG and TRD repertoires with Gaussian CDR3 length distributions appeared in thymus. The authors advised highly purified populations and single-cell validation.

Extracted RNA was reverse transcribed into cDNA. CDR3 amplicons came from multiplex PCR with pooled V-gene forward and constant-region reverse primers. TCRdb processed the multiplex PCR reads again with the CATT caller. Among tens of thousands of delta-chain clones, 25% to 30% were seen once, and the ten largest hold around 1.4%. This clone was observed a handful of times. Its antigen is unknown. CDR1 TSWWSYY and CDR2 QGS come from the germline V gene. The CDR3 sequence is 19 residues long. V shed 1 base, J shed 0 bases, and the junction held 13 bases outside the gene matches. Alphabeta T cells were depleted, then CD3+ Vdelta1+ Vdelta2- thymocytes were FACS-sorted.

This chain connects TRDV1 to TRDJ1, with 8 bases lining up with TRDD3. This sequence originates from a boy in the first two years of life who had congenital heart surgery. Sample: Vdelta1+ gamma-delta thymocytes from the thymus. Subset given: FACS-sorted CD3+ TCRalphabeta- TCRVdelta1+ TCRVdelta2- thymocytes. CDR3 bases: TGTGCTCTTGGGGAACGGATGCTATACTGGGGGGTTTACACCGATAAACTCATCTTT. The encoded protein is CALGERMLYWGVYTDKLIF.